A selection of T cell receptor beta chains follows, all from one sample in a study of blood T cells in healthy people across ages. Each CDR3 protein gets one entry after TCRdb re-called the 5' RACE reads with MiXCR. This repertoire shows about 1 million distinct CDR3 sequences, 40% to 45% found once; its top ten account for approximately 20%. Sequenced input: blood. These receptors came from a woman aged 60-70 years in good health. The CDR3 runs from the conserved cysteine through the conserved F or W. Fields, in order: clone size, J gene, V gene, D gene, CDR3 protein, CDR3 DNA. A D gene is named only where the DNA matches it firmly. Size is omitted from some rows. Given values are once, few, many or a class for expanded clones.

NA | TRBJ2-5 | TRBV12-3/TRBV12-4 | TRBD1 | CASSLGTGVVETQYF | TGTGCCAGCAGTTTGGGGACAGGGGTTGTGGAGACCCAGTACTTC
few | TRBJ2-1 | TRBV29-1 | TRBD1 | CSVSDRGYKHSVQFF | TGCAGCGTTTCAGACAGGGGTTACAAACATAGTGTGCAGTTCTTC
few | TRBJ2-7 | TRBV6-5 | NA | CASSPGGGRYEQYF | TGTGCCAGCAGCCCCGGGGGAGGACGCTACGAGCAGTACTTC
NA | TRBJ2-1 | TRBV13 | NA | CASSLSGFNNEQFF | TGTGCCAGCAGCCTTTCTGGGTTTAACAATGAGCAGTTCTTC
NA | TRBJ2-7 | TRBV29-1 | NA | CSVMGSGVSHEQYF | TGCAGCGTTATGGGAAGCGGCGTTTCCCACGAGCAGTACTTC
NA | TRBJ2-7 | TRBV21-1 | NA | CASSHGPCWYEQYF | TGTGCCAGCAGTCACGGTCCTTGTTGGTACGAGCAGTACTTC
few | TRBJ2-7 | TRBV6-1 | NA | CASSVTGTLGAEQYF | TGTGCCAGCAGTGTCACCGGGACCTTGGGGGCCGAGCAGTACTTC
NA | TRBJ2-1 | TRBV12-3/TRBV12-4 | TRBD1 | CASSRQGSGLANEQFF | TGTGCCAGCAGTCGACAGGGGTCGGGGCTCGCGAATGAGCAGTTCTTC
few | TRBJ1-2 | TRBV20-1 | NA | CSARDLYYGYTF | TGCAGTGCTAGAGATTTATACTATGGCTACACCTTC
NA | TRBJ2-1 | TRBV5-1 | TRBD2 | CASSSGLADYNEQFF | TGCGCCAGCAGCTCGGGACTAGCGGATTACAATGAGCAGTTCTTC
NA | TRBJ2-7 | TRBV4-2 | NA | CASSQDPEYEQYF | TGTGCCAGCAGCCAAGATCCAGAGTACGAGCAGTACTTC
NA | TRBJ1-2 | TRBV10-3 | TRBD1 | CAISEGQGSSGNGYTF | TGTGCCATCAGTGAAGGACAGGGATCTTCGGGCAATGGCTACACCTTC
NA | TRBJ2-7 | TRBV15 | TRBD2 | CATSRTSSYEQYF | TGTGCCACCAGCAGGACTAGCAGCTACGAGCAGTACTTC
NA | TRBJ2-2 | TRBV28 | NA | CASWGSPNTGELFF | TGTGCCAGCTGGGGGAGTCCGAACACTGGGGAGCTGTTTTTT
few | TRBJ2-1 | TRBV29-1 | NA | CSVGGLHEQFF | TGCAGCGTAGGAGGGCTCCATGAGCAGTTCTTC
few | TRBJ1-2 | TRBV29-1 | NA | CSVGEVGVYGYTF | TGCAGCGTTGGTGAGGTCGGGGTCTATGGCTACACCTTC
few | TRBJ2-1 | TRBV7-2 | NA | CASSPSGVSYNEQFF | TGTGCCAGCAGCCCAAGTGGTGTCTCCTACAATGAGCAGTTCTTC
NA | TRBJ2-1 | TRBV20-1 | TRBD2 | CSASSLAGSLFNEQFF | TGCAGTGCTAGTAGCCTAGCGGGATCTCTTTTCAATGAGCAGTTCTTC
NA | TRBJ2-7 | TRBV7-2 | NA | CASSPPRRSGKPYEQYF | TGTGCCAGCAGCCCGCCCCGTCGCTCGGGGAAGCCCTACGAGCAGTACTTC
NA | TRBJ2-6 | TRBV6-6 | NA | CASSYPRAGTGANVLAF | TGTGCCAGCAGTTACCCAAGGGCAGGGACTGGGGCCAACGTCCTGGCTTTC
NA | TRBJ1-1 | TRBV6-5 | NA | CANSYSTGKNTEAFF | TGTGCCAACAGTTACTCGACGGGGAAGAACACTGAAGCTTTCTTT
NA | TRBJ2-1 | TRBV29-1 | NA | CSTGRTPYNEQFF | TGCAGCACCGGCCGGACTCCTTACAATGAGCAGTTCTTC
once | TRBJ2-5 | TRBV11-2 | NA | CASSLQDEGPETQYF | TGTGCCAGCAGCTTACAGGATGAGGGCCCGGAGACCCAGTACTTC
NA | TRBJ2-7 | TRBV7-3 | TRBD2 | CASSPGLAGQSSYNEQYF | TGTGCCAGCAGCCCCGGACTAGCGGGACAGAGCTCCTACAATGAGCAGTACTTC
NA | TRBJ2-1 | TRBV5-6 | TRBD2 | CASSDASGIGPEQFF | TGTGCCAGCAGCGACGCTAGCGGGATTGGGCCTGAGCAGTTCTTC
NA | TRBJ2-3 | TRBV14 | NA | CASSQGYGKGADTQYF | TGTGCCAGCAGCCAAGGATACGGGAAAGGCGCAGATACGCAGTATTTT
many | TRBJ2-5 | TRBV7-2 | TRBD2 | CASSLGGLAGGETQYF | TGTGCCAGCAGCTTAGGAGGACTAGCGGGAGGAGAGACCCAGTACTTC